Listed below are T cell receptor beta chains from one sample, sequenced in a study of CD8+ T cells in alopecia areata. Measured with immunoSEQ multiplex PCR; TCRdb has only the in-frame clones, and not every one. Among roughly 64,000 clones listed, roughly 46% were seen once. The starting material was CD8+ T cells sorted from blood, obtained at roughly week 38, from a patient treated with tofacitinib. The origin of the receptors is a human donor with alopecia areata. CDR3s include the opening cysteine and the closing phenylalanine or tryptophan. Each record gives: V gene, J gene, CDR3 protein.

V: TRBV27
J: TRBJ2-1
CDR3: CASATDGLRSYNEQFF

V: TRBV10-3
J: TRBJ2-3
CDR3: CAISELDGRPDTQYF

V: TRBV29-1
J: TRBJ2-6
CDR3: CSVFNMEFGANVLTF

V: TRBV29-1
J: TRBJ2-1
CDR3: CSVDGPSGRVYEQFF

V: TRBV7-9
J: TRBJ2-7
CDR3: CASSLWAQAHEQYF

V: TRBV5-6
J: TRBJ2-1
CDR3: CASSLDGTSGGYNEQFF

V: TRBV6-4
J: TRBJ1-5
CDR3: CASSLTSGTVHQPQHF

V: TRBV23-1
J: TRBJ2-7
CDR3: CASSSYRAPPTEQYF

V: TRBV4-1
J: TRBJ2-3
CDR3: CASSQVIGGDTQYF

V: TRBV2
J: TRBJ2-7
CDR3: CASSQDSTSPSYEQYF

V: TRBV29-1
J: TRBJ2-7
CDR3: CSVEDLRDSTYEQYF

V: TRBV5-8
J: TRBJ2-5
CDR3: CASSWTARLETQYF

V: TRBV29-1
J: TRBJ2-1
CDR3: CSVDGGRAGSYNEQFF

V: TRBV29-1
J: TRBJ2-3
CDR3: CSVEGSSGALTDTQYF

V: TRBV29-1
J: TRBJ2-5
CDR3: CSVVMRNRYF

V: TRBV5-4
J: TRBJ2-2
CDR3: CASHSPTGELFF

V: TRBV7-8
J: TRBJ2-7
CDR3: CASSHGTEAYEQYF

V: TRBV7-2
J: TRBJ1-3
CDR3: CASSLSRYSGNTIYF

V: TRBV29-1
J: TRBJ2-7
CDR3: CSIFTSDNYEQYF

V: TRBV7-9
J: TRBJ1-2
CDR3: CASSLAGGGYTF

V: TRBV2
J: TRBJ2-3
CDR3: CATRAETSTDTQYF

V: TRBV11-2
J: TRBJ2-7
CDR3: CASSLTYEQYF

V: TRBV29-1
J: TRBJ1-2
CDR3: CSVGAGQAITF

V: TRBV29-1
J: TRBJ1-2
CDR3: CSVLAGEKVGYTF

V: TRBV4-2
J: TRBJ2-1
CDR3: CASSQDPGGSYNEQFF

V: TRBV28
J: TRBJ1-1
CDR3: CASSPWFNEAFF

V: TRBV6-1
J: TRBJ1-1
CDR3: CASRVRQGLNTEAFF

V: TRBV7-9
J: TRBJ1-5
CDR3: CASSDSGTGANQPQHF

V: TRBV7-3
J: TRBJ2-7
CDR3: CASSLDSSHEQYF

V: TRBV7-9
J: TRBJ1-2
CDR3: CASSPSAGGSNYGYTF

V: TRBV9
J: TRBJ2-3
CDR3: CASSVGEAGTFTDTQYF

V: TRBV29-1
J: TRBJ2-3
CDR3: CSVVGVAATQYF

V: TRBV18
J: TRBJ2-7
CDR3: CASSPAAGGDTGGSYEQYF

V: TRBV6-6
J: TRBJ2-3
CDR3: CASSRTYTDTQYF

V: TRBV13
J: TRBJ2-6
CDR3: CASSFGRARLDGANVLTF

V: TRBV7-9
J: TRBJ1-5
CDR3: CASSRGGNQPQHF

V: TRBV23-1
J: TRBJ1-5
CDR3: CASRPGGTSNQPQHF

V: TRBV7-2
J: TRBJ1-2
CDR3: CASSPPGGLGLYGYTF

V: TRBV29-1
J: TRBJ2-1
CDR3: CSATAISYNEQFF

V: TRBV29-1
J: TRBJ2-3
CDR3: CSGSPGGQGSDTQYF

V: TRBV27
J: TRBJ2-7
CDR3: CASSLVASGRNPYEQYF

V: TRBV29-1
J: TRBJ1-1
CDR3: CSVVNYQAFF

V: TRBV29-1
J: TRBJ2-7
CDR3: CSVQGKAYEQYF

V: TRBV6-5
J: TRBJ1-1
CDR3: CASSSTSVNTEAFF

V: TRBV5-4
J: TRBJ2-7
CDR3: CASSLTPSYEQYF

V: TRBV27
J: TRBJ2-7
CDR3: CASSPPGLLLGEQYF

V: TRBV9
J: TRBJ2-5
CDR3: CASSVVGLQETQYF

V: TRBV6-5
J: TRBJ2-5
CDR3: CASSKSGGGETQYF

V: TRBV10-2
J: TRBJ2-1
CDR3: CASSESLRGEQFF

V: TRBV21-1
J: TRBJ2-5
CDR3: CASSPAGEETQYF

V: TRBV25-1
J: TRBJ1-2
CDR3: CASSLPGAVDYGYTF

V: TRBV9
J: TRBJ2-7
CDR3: CASSGGDSSYEQYF

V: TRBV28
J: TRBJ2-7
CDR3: CASSRDSYEQYF

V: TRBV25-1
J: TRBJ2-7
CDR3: CASSDLFYEQYF

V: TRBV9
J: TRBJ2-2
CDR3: CASSAPRDFPNTGELFF